The clone carrying this TCR beta chain was recorded many times. What it binds is not known. Unsorted libraries were prepared from 2 million PBMCs held at -80 C. The cDNA was synthesized by 5'RACE incorporating 10-nucleotide random UMIs. Every sequencing run produced over 160 million TCR-beta sequences that came from 15-18 subjects. TCRdb re-called the 5' RACE reads through MiXCR, storing one row per CDR3 protein. The data contain 40,000 to 45,000 distinct CDR3 sequences, about an eighth of them singletons. This specimen belongs to a study of neurological immune-mediated disorders. Study results and caveats: No sharing of CDR3 amino acid sequences was observed among expanded clones across subjects, suggesting private repertoires in all groups.

The CDR3 contains 14 residues. The V segment lost 5 bases and the J segment 2 bases; nucleotides outside the gene matches: 3. The sequence derives from a female donor in good health. This sequence joins TRBV12-3 or TRBV12-4 and TRBJ1-2; 9 positions match TRBD1. Sequences were obtained from PBMCs. Here the CDR3 DNA reads TGTGCCAGCAGTCCAGGACAGGGGAACTATGGCTACACCTTC. Its translation: CASSPGQGNYGYTF.